The T cell receptor beta chain under discussion was sequenced for a study of control samples from healthy donors and cancer patients. Here immunoSEQ multiplex PCR was the method, and the copy in TCRdb shows in-frame clones only, minus some. Counted here are around 70,000 clones, approximately 89% occurring once; the ten biggest clones make up 2% to 2.5%. This CDR3 spans 17 amino acids. CDR1 MDHEN and CDR2 SYDVKM come from the germline V gene. The V gene lost 5 bases and the J gene lost 4 bases, with 21 bases spanning the gap. V and J are TRBV28 and TRBJ2-1; a possible D gene is TRBD2 (5 bases). Sequenced: PBMCs. The clonotype comes from a woman in her 50s with head and neck cancer. CDR3 bases: TGTGCCAGCAGTCCGCGGGTCCGGGCCCTACCGTACAATGAGCAGTTCTTC. This translates into CASSPRVRALPYNEQFF.